The T cell receptor (beta chain) described here comes from a study of T cells in Graves' hyperthyroidism and ophthalmopathy. Study-wide results and limits: Onset of ophthalmopathy came a median 6.5 months after the model predicted it.

The authors deemed Graves' hyperthyroidism stable absent ophthalmopathy progression within 18 months. Orbital computed tomography and thyroid ultrasound, together with serum TRAb and thyroxine and clinical symptoms, were used for diagnoses. This clonotype was counted many times. Its matching antigen is unknown. Amplification of TCR beta CDR3 regions used RNA as the template. The HTBI primer set was used in a first-round RT-PCR of the TCR CDR3. TCRdb used MiXCR to reprocess the multiplex PCR reads, holding one entry per CDR3 protein. The sample lists a few hundred thousand distinct CDR3 sequences; around 46% were seen once. Germline-derived CDR1 and CDR2 are LNHDA and SQIVND (reference sequence). The CDR3 loop spans 17 amino acids. Trimming at V came to 5 bases and at J to 2 bases, leaving 9 bases not matched to a gene.

The sequenced sample was peripheral blood or thyroid tissue (not recorded which). The genes are TRBV19 and TRBJ2-7; TRBD2 aligns across 13 bases. The clonotype comes from a woman between 18 and 29 years old with Graves' hyperthyroidism. The CDR3 DNA sequence: TGTGCCAGTAGTTTAGGGACTAGCGGGGCCTATACCTACGAGCAGTACTTC. Its translation: CASSLGTSGAYTYEQYF.